The 31 T cell receptor beta chains below were found in one sample sequenced in a study of identical twins. TCRdb re-derived calls from the 5' RACE reads in MiXCR, one entry per CDR3 protein. Counted here are 500,000 to 600,000 distinct CDR3 sequences, about 20% occurring once; the ten biggest clones make up 0.75% to 0.95%. This sample was shared with a second study, whose subject was T cells expressing NK-cell markers.

Sequencing was carried out using CD4+ T cells sorted from blood. The origin of the receptors is a woman between 18 and 29 years old in good health.

This clonotype was detected a few times. The chain uses TRBV6-5 and TRBJ2-7, with D unresolved. The CDR3 totals 11 residues. Deletions cut 2 bases from V and 7 bases from J, with 6 bases between. Germline CDR1 MNHEY, CDR2 SVGAGI. The CDR3 sequence: CASSYGPEQYF. CDR3 sequence (DNA): TGTGCCAGCAGTTACGGTCCGGAGCAGTACTTC.

The chain links TRBV29-1 to TRBJ2-3; D is possibly TRBD2 (5 bases). Trimming removed 6 bases from V and 6 bases from J, with 22 bases in between. Germline assignment: CDR1 SQVTM and CDR2 ANQGSEA. This CDR3 spans 15 amino acids. Here the CDR3 DNA reads TGCAGCGTCCACTCGCGCGGAGGAAGAGGGGATACGCAGTATTTT. It translates to CSVHSRGGRGDTQYF.

This chain joins TRBV5-1 and TRBJ2-1, with D unresolved. Between the trimmed V and J ends, which lost 0 bases and 6 bases, there was a span of 10 bases. Germline V gene data show CDR1 as SGHRS and CDR2 as YFSETQ. The CDR3 is 14 amino acids. The CDR3 is CASSLASLGNEQFF. DNA of the CDR3: TGCGCCAGCAGCTTGGCTAGTTTAGGCAATGAGCAGTTCTTC.

V and J are TRBV27 and TRBJ2-3; the D is unclear. Trimming stripped 1 base from V and 6 bases from J, with 14 bases between. Per germline, CDR1 MNHEY and CDR2 SMNVEV (reference sequence). The CDR3 loop spans 15 amino acids. The CDR3 region is CASSLWTGGFDTQYF. CDR3 coding DNA: TGTGCCAGCAGTTTATGGACGGGCGGTTTCGATACGCAGTATTTT.

This clonotype was counted only a few times. The chain carries TRBV4-3 and TRBJ1-1, with a tentative D call TRBD1 (5 bases). This CDR3 comprises 12 residues. V lost 3 bases and J lost 10, with 12 bases in between. CDR1 and CDR2 from the germline V gene are LGHNA and YSLEER. The DNA for the CDR3 is TGCGCCAGCAGCCACCGGCAGGGTCGAGCTTTCTTT. Encoded protein: CASSHRQGRAFF.

This clonotype was seen more than once but under ten times. This chain joins TRBV12-3 or TRBV12-4 and TRBJ1-2; 11 bases align to TRBD1. V gave up 5 bases and J gave up 7 bases; unmatched junction bases: 6. The CDR3 is 14 residues long. The CDR3 DNA is TGTGCCAGCAGTATGGACAGGGGGCGTATTGGCTACACCTTC. The encoded protein is CASSMDRGRIGYTF.

This clonotype was picked up a small number of times. The genes are TRBV12-3 or TRBV12-4 and TRBJ1-1; no firm D call. This CDR3 has 14 residues. Deletions cut 3 bases from V and 2 bases from J, with 10 bases between. The CDR3 loop reads CASSFFGSNTEAFF. The CDR3 bases are TGTGCCAGCAGTTTCTTCGGCAGTAACACTGAAGCTTTCTTT.

This clonotype was observed at least ten times. This chain links TRBV7-9 with TRBJ2-5, with D possibly TRBD1 on 6 matching bases. From germline, CDR1 is SEHNR and CDR2 FQNEAQ (reference sequence). CDR3 length equals 14 residues. Trimming left V 5 bases short and J 5 bases short, with 15 bases between. CDR3 nucleotides: TGTGCCAGCAGCCCGAACCAGGGGCGGGAGACCCAGTACTTC. It yields the protein CASSPNQGRETQYF.

The J gene is TRBJ1-1, the V gene TRBV18; D gene uncertain. The V gene lost 2 bases and the J gene lost 7 bases, with 5 bases spanning the gap. Looked up from germline, CDR1 is KGHSH and CDR2 is LQKENI. The CDR3 has 11 residues. The CDR3 loop is CASSPDLEAFF. Here the CDR3 DNA reads TGTGCCAGCTCACCAGATCTTGAAGCTTTCTTT.

This clonotype was seen ten or more times. The genes are TRBV12-3 or TRBV12-4 and TRBJ1-1; D uncertain. The V end lost 3 bases, the J end lost 1 base, and 6 bases lay between the germline ends. This CDR3 is built from 13 residues. The DNA of the CDR3 is TGTGCCAGCAGTTTTCAGCGGAACACTGAAGCTTTCTTT. Its protein is CASSFQRNTEAFF.

This clonotype was counted a few times. The chain combines TRBV20-1 with TRBJ2-1; 7 bases fit TRBD2. Germline CDR1 reads DFQATT; CDR2 reads SNEGSKA (reference sequence). V lost 1 base, J lost 4 bases, and 7 bases stayed unmatched. This CDR3 contains 15 residues. CDR3 sequence reads: CSARALAEGYNEQFF. CDR3 sequence (DNA): TGCAGTGCTAGAGCCCTAGCGGAGGGGTACAATGAGCAGTTCTTC.

Only a few counts were recorded for this clonotype. This rearrangement joins TRBV12-3 or TRBV12-4 to TRBJ1-5; the D gene is possibly TRBD1 (6 bases). The germline V and J ends were trimmed by 5 bases and 1 base, with 12 bases remaining between them. The CDR3 has 15 amino acids. The CDR3: CASSRGGLSNQPQHF. The CDR3 DNA is TGTGCCAGCAGTCGAGGGGGGCTCAGCAATCAGCCCCAGCATTTT.

This chain links TRBV3-1 with TRBJ1-2, with TRBD1 identical over 7 bases. CDR1 and CDR2 (germline): LGHDT, YNNKEL (reference sequence). V was pared by 8 bases and J by 6 bases, with 9 bases of the junction left unmatched. The length of the CDR3 is 13 residues. CDR3 sequence (DNA): TGTGCCAGCCGAAAATCGACAGGGAATGGCTACACCTTC. Translated: CASRKSTGNGYTF.

The V call is TRBV5-5, the J call TRBJ2-5, with 8 bases identical to TRBD2. The length of the CDR3 is 16 residues. The germline V gene encodes CDR1 SGHKS and CDR2 YYEKEE (reference sequence). J gave up 1 base and V 4 bases, and 9 bases lay outside the gene matches. CDR3 coding DNA: TGTGCCAGCAGCAGGCCAGGGACTAGAAGCCAAGAGACCCAGTACTTC. As protein: CASSRPGTRSQETQYF.

V is TRBV5-1 and J is TRBJ2-1; 7 nucleotides match TRBD2. The CDR3 length is 15 residues. Germline loops: CDR1 SGHRS, CDR2 YFSETQ. The junction had 7 bases not matched to a gene; V was cut back by 5 bases and J by 2 bases. As DNA, the CDR3 is TGCGCCAGCAGACCCGGCGGGAGCCCCTACAATGAGCAGTTCTTC. Amino acid sequence: CASRPGGSPYNEQFF.

The rearrangement joins TRBV9 to TRBJ2-5; D gene ambiguous. CDR1 and CDR2 (germline): SGDLS, YYNGEE. The CDR3 has 12 amino acids. Deletions cut 4 bases from V and 5 bases from J, with 9 bases between. CDR3 sequence (DNA): TGTGCCAGCAGCAACCCCAGGGAGACCCAGTACTTC. It yields the protein CASSNPRETQYF.

The V gene is TRBV12-3 or TRBV12-4, the J gene TRBJ2-7; D is undetermined. The V and J ends lost 3 bases and 2 bases respectively, with 8 bases between them. The CDR3 totals 13 residues. The CDR3 sequence: CASSFGRTYEQYF. In DNA, the CDR3 is TGTGCCAGCAGTTTTGGCAGAACCTACGAGCAGTACTTC.

This clonotype showed up just a few times. V usage is TRBV2 and J usage is TRBJ2-5, with a tentative D call TRBD1 (5 bases). V was shortened by 7 bases and J by 2 bases, with 17 bases between the two germline ends. The germline CDR1 and CDR2 sequences are SNHLY and FYNNEI. CDR3 length equals 15 residues. CDR3 loop: CASTPNSAGQETQYF. Written as DNA, the CDR3 is TGTGCCAGCACCCCTAACTCGGCAGGGCAAGAGACCCAGTACTTC.

The V gene is TRBV4-3, the J gene TRBJ1-2, with D hard to call. Between the trimmed V and J ends, which lost 2 bases and 7 bases, there was a span of 14 bases. The CDR3 runs to 14 residues. Germline CDR1 LGHNA, CDR2 YSLEER. For the CDR3, the DNA is TGCGCCAGCAGCCAACGACCGGGTTTTGGTGGCTACACCTTC. This encodes CASSQRPGFGGYTF.

There are a few counts of this clonotype. The chain couples TRBV9 to TRBJ1-6, with 9 bases identical to TRBD1. V trimming: 0 bases; J trimming: 14 bases; junction bases outside the gene matches: 9. The CDR3 is 15 residues long. Per the germline V gene, CDR1 is SGDLS and CDR2 is YYNGEE. The CDR3 protein is CASSVAGQGPSTLHF. CDR3 nucleotide sequence: TGTGCCAGCAGCGTAGCGGGACAGGGACCCTCGACCCTCCACTTT. Together with reference TRBV9 and TRBJ1-6, the CDR3 gives the full variable domain: DSGVTQTPKHLITATGQRVTLRCSPRSGDLSVYWYQQSLDQGLQFLIQYYNGEERAKGNILERFSAQQFPDLHSELNLSSLELGDSALYFCASSVAGQGPSTLHFGNGTRLTVT.

There are a few counts of this clonotype. The CDR3 nucleotides read TGCAGTGCCCCGAGGGACAGGGGTCGAGAGCAGTACTTC. It specifies CSAPRDRGREQYF. The genes are TRBV20-1 and TRBJ2-7, with TRBD1 matching 10 bases. V gave up 6 bases and J gave up 7 bases; unmatched junction bases: 9. Germline V gene data show CDR1 as DFQATT and CDR2 as SNEGSKA (reference sequence). The CDR3 totals 13 residues.

J is TRBJ2-1 and V is TRBV14, with TRBD2 matching over 12 bases. The V and J ends lost 4 bases and 2 bases, in that order; junction bases with no gene match: 0. Germline V gene lookup returns CDR1 SGHDN and CDR2 FVKESK. CDR3 length: 15 amino acids. The CDR3 DNA is TGTGCCAGCAGCCGACTAGCGGGAGCCTACAATGAGCAGTTCTTC. Amino acids: CASSRLAGAYNEQFF. Drawing the rest from reference TRBV14 and TRBJ2-1, the complete variable domain is EAGVTQFPSHSVIEKGQTVTLRCDPISGHDNLYWYRRVMGKEIKFLLHFVKESKQDESGMPNNRFLAERTGGTYSTLKVQPAELEDSGVYFCASSRLAGAYNEQFFGPGTRLTVL.

This clonotype showed up just a few times. The rearrangement joins TRBV7-2 to TRBJ1-1; TRBD1 is a possible D gene (6 bases). Trimming took off 4 bases at V and 1 base at J, with 10 bases between the two ends. CDR3 size: 14 residues. Germline V gene data show CDR1 as SGHTA and CDR2 as FQGNSA. The CDR3 loop reads CASSSQGSNTEAFF. CDR3 nucleotides: TGTGCCAGCAGCTCCCAGGGGTCGAACACTGAAGCTTTCTTT.

This clonotype turned up a few times. This chain joins TRBV12-3 or TRBV12-4 and TRBJ1-5, with D perhaps TRBD1 (5 bases). The CDR3 runs 13 residues. Trimming removed 8 bases at V and 2 bases at J, with 10 bases between. The chain's CDR3 is CASRDEGNQPQHF. CDR3 nucleotide sequence: TGTGCCAGCCGGGACGAGGGCAATCAGCCCCAGCATTTT.

This clonotype was detected only a few times. The gene calls are TRBV11-2 and TRBJ2-2; tentatively, D is TRBD1 (7 bases). The CDR3 is made up of 18 amino acids. Germline V gene data show CDR1 as SGHAT and CDR2 as FQNNGV. Trimming left V 2 bases short and J 3 bases short, with 19 bases between. In DNA, the CDR3 is TGTGCCAGCAGCTTAACTCAGGGGGGAACTACTTACACCGGGGAGCTGTTTTTT. It is translated as CASSLTQGGTTYTGELFF. Full variable domain (remainder filled in from reference TRBV11-2 and TRBJ2-2): EAGVAQSPRYKIIEKRQSVAFWCNPISGHATLYWYQQILGQGPKLLIQFQNNGVVDDSQLPKDRFSAERLKGVDSTLKIQPAKLEDSAVYLCASSLTQGGTTYTGELFFGEGSRLTVL.

This clonotype has ten or more counts. The gene calls are TRBV7-8 and TRBJ2-7; possibly TRBD2 for D (5 bases). The CDR3 runs to 14 residues. Trimming pared 3 bases from V and 3 bases from J, leaving 12 bases between. Germline CDR1 SGHVS, CDR2 FQNEAQ. CDR3: CASSFGLTSYEQYF. The CDR3 nucleotides read TGTGCCAGCAGCTTCGGTCTCACTAGCTACGAGCAGTACTTC.

This sequence joins TRBV12-3 or TRBV12-4 and TRBJ1-2; D might be TRBD1 (6 bases). V lost 3 bases to trimming and J lost 4 bases, with 9 bases between them. The CDR3 contains 13 residues. CDR3 protein: CASSFSDSYGYTF. DNA of the CDR3: TGTGCCAGCAGTTTCTCGGACAGCTATGGCTACACCTTC.

This clonotype has just a few counts. The V gene is TRBV6-5, the J gene TRBJ2-1, with D possibly being TRBD2 (5 bases). The CDR3 is 14 amino acids. Per germline, CDR1 MNHEY and CDR2 SVGAGI. With 2 bases removed from V and 7 bases from J, the gap between germline ends came to 12 bases. CDR3 nucleotides: TGTGCCAGCAGTTACCGGGATAGGAGGAATGAGCAGTTCTTC. Translated, it gives CASSYRDRRNEQFF.

V gene TRBV12-3 or TRBV12-4 combines with J gene TRBJ2-3; no clear D. V was shortened by 3 bases and J by 6 bases, with 13 bases between the two germline ends. This CDR3 is 14 amino acids long. CDR3 in DNA: TGTGCCAGCAGTTTCTCACGTTCTGCTGATACGCAGTATTTT. It yields the protein CASSFSRSADTQYF.

This clonotype appeared a few times. The chain combines TRBV11-3 with TRBJ1-1; a weak D match, TRBD1 (6 bases). The CDR3 loop spans 15 amino acids. Germline loops: CDR1 SGHNT, CDR2 YENEEA. V was cut by 5 bases and J by 4 bases, with 17 bases left in between. CDR3 residues: CASSPPSSGATEAFF. The CDR3 coding sequence is TGTGCCAGCAGCCCACCAAGCTCGGGGGCCACTGAAGCTTTCTTT.

The chain uses TRBV5-5 and TRBJ1-6; the D is unclear. V gave up 0 bases and J gave up 0 bases, with 7 bases separating them. CDR3 length: 16 amino acids. The germline V gene has CDR1 SGHKS and CDR2 YYEKEE (reference sequence). The CDR3 nucleotides are TGTGCCAGCAGCTTGGTCGGAAGCTCCTATAATTCACCCCTCCACTTT. Its protein is CASSLVGSSYNSPLHF.